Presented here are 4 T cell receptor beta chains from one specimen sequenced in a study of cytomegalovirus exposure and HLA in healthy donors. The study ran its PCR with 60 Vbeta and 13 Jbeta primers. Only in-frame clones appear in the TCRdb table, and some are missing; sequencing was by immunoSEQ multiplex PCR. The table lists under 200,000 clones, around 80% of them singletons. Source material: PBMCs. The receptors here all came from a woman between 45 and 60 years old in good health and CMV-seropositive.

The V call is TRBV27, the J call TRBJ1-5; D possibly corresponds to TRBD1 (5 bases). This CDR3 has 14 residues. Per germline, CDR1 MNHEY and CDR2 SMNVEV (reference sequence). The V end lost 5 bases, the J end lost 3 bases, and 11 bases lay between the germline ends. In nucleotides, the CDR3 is TGTGCCAGCAGTCCGACAGTAGTCAATCAGCCCCAGCATTTT. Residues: CASSPTVVNQPQHF.

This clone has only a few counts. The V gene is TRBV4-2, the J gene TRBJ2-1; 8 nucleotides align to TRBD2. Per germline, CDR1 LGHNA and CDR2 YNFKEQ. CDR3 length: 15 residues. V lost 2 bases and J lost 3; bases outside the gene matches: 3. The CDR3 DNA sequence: TGTGCCAGCAGCCAAAATAGCGGGAACTACAATGAGCAGTTCTTC. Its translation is CASSQNSGNYNEQFF.

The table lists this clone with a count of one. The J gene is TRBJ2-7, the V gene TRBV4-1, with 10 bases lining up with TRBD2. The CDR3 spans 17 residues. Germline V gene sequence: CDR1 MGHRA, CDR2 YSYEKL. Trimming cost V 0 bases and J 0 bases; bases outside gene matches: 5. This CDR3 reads CASSQDGSGGASYEQYF. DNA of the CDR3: TGCGCCAGCAGCCAAGATGGGAGCGGGGGGGCCTCCTACGAGCAGTACTTC.

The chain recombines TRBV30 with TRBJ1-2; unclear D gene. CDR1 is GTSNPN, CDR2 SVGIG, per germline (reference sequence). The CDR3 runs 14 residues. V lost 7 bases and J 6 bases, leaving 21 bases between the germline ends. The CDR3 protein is CASEGSYLGNGYTF. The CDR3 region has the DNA TGTGCCTCGGAGGGATCCTACTTGGGGAATGGCTACACCTTC.